This record concerns one T cell receptor beta chain sequence. This entry belongs to a study of blood T cell repertoires in COVID-19. For the study at large: Acute and convalescent COVID-19 samples came from the United States, Italy and Spain. T cells, B-cell-depleted T cells, or PBMCs provided the cDNA or gDNA that served as material.

Germline V gene sequence: CDR1 KGHSH, CDR2 LQKENI. V lost 2 bases and J lost 10, with 23 bases in between. The CDR3 is 16 amino acids. Generated by immunoSEQ multiplex PCR, the TCRdb table keeps only in-frame clones and is missing some. In the table there are approximately 140,000 clones, about 86% of which are singletons. Sequencing was performed on peripheral blood. This receptor was taken from a woman aged 55-69 years with acute or convalescent COVID-19. The gene calls are TRBV18 and TRBJ1-1; possibly TRBD1 for D (6 bases). CDR3 sequence: CASSPNTDPRTAGAFF. DNA for the CDR3: TGTGCCAGCTCACCAAATACCGATCCCCGGACAGCTGGAGCTTTCTTT.